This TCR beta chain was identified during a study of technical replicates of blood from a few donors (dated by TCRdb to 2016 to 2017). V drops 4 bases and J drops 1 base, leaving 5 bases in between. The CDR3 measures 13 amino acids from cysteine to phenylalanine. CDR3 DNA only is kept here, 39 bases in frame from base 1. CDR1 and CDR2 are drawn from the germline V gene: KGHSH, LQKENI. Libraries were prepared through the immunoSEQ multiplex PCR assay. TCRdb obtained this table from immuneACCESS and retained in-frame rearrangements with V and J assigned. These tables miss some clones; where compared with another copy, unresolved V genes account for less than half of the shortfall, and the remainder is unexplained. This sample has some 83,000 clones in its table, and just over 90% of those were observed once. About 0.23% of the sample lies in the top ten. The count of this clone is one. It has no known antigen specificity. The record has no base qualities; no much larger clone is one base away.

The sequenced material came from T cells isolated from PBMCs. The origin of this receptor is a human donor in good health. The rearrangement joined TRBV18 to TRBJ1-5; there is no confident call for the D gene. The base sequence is TGTGCCAGCTCACAAGAGAGCAATCAGCCCCAGCATTTT. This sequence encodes CASSQESNQPQHF.